Following are 13 T cell receptor beta chains from one sample sequenced in a study of blood T cell repertoires in COVID-19. Sequenced by immunoSEQ multiplex PCR; TCRdb stores in-frame clones only, minus some. In the table there are 400,000 to 450,000 clones, roughly 90% of which are singletons. Sequencing used peripheral blood. These receptor sequences come from a young man with COVID-19, enrolled during active disease.

The count of this clone is one. This rearrangement joins TRBV2 to TRBJ1-5; maybe TRBD1 (6 bases). Germline CDR1 is SNHLY and CDR2 is FYNNEI. The CDR3 covers 14 residues. Trimming removed 8 bases at V and 3 bases at J, with 14 bases between. Here the CDR3 reads CASQGTINNQPQHF. CDR3 DNA: TGTGCCAGCCAAGGGACAATAAACAATCAGCCCCAGCATTTT.

The CDR3 DNA follows: TGTGCCAGCAGTGCCGGACAGGGTTCCTACGAGCAGTACTTC. The encoded protein is CASSAGQGSYEQYF. The V gene is TRBV25-1, the J gene TRBJ2-7; 8 bases are shared with TRBD1. Trimming removed 4 bases from V and 1 base from J; junction bases left unmatched: 3. Germline CDR1 and CDR2: MGHDK and SYGVNS. The CDR3 is 14 amino acids.

The sample holds one count of this clone. This chain connects TRBV3-1 (or the pseudogene TRBV3-2) to TRBJ2-7, with 8 nucleotides matching TRBD2. The germline V gene encodes CDR1 LGHDT and CDR2 YNNKEL (reference sequence). V lost 1 base to trimming and J lost 5 bases; unmatched junction nucleotides: 10. The CDR3 has 16 residues. The chain's CDR3 is CASSQGGTSNKDEQYF. Here the CDR3 DNA reads TGTGCCAGCAGCCAAGGTGGGACTAGTAATAAGGACGAGCAGTACTTC.

This chain links TRBV3-1 (or the pseudogene TRBV3-2) with TRBJ1-6; D gene uncertain. CDR3 length: 14 residues. From germline, CDR1 is LGHDT and CDR2 YNNKEL (reference sequence). Deletions cut 5 bases from V and 7 bases from J, with 12 bases between. CDR3 nucleotide sequence: TGTGCCAGCAGCGCCCGGGTCCGCAATTCACCCCTCCACTTT. Its translation: CASSARVRNSPLHF.

V usage is TRBV6-5 and J usage is TRBJ1-2, with D possibly being TRBD1 (6 bases). With 5 bases removed from V and 4 bases from J, the gap between germline ends came to 17 bases. CDR1 is MNHEY and CDR2 is SVGAGI in the germline V gene. This CDR3 has 15 residues. The CDR3 nucleotides read TGTGCCAGCAGTCGTACAGGGAAAGGGGGCTATGGCTACACCTTC. It translates to CASSRTGKGGYGYTF.

The chain uses TRBV10-1 and TRBJ2-7, with D perhaps matching TRBD1 (6 bases). The CDR3 has 15 amino acids. Germline loops: CDR1 WNHNN, CDR2 SYGVQD (reference sequence). Trimming removed 1 base from V and 4 bases from J, with 14 bases in between. This CDR3 reads CASSELGDKGYEQYF. The CDR3 coding sequence is TGCGCCAGCAGTGAGTTAGGGGACAAGGGGTACGAGCAGTACTTC.

The chain is built from TRBV25-1 and TRBJ2-3; 10 nucleotides align to TRBD2. Losses at the gene ends were 7 bases for V and 6 bases for J; bases not matched to a gene: 19. CDR1 is MGHDK and CDR2 is SYGVNS in the germline V gene. The CDR3 is made up of 18 amino acids. The CDR3 here is CASTRPTGLAGVGDTQYF. CDR3 in DNA: TGTGCCAGCACCCGTCCCACGGGGCTAGCGGGAGTAGGGGATACGCAGTATTTT.

The chain is built from TRBV18 and TRBJ2-5; TRBD2 matches 9 bases. The V gene's germline CDR1 is KGHSH and CDR2 LQKENI. The CDR3 has 15 amino acids. V lost 2 bases, J lost 4 bases, and 5 bases stayed unmatched. This chain's CDR3 is CASSPDSGSPETQYF. The CDR3 coding sequence is TGTGCCAGCTCACCAGATAGCGGGAGCCCAGAGACCCAGTACTTC.

The chain links TRBV30 to TRBJ2-1; 10 bases agree with TRBD1. V was clipped by 4 bases and J by 3 bases; unmatched bases: 9. Germline lookup yields CDR1 GTSNPN and CDR2 SVGIG (reference sequence). The CDR3 extends over 16 amino acids. DNA of the CDR3: TGTGCCTGGACGGGAGCGGGACAGGGGTACTACAATGAGCAGTTCTTC. Translating gives CAWTGAGQGYYNEQFF.

The V and J genes are TRBV11-3 and TRBJ2-7; 7 bases fit TRBD2. Germline lookup yields CDR1 SGHNT and CDR2 YENEEA. V trimming: 1 base; J trimming: 4 bases; junction bases outside the gene matches: 4. This CDR3 spans 14 amino acids. The CDR3 sequence: CASSLAGGLYEQYF. CDR3 nucleotide sequence: TGTGCCAGCAGCTTAGCGGGAGGACTGTACGAGCAGTACTTC.

This sequence joins TRBV6-5 and TRBJ2-7; D is undetermined. This CDR3 has 11 amino acids. Germline V gives CDR1 MNHEY, CDR2 SVGAGI. V dropped 5 bases and J dropped 6 bases, with 8 bases sitting between them. CDR3 residues: CASSRRSEQYF. CDR3 DNA sequence: TGTGCCAGCAGTCGGCGGAGCGAGCAGTACTTC.

This sequence joins TRBV7-2 and TRBJ2-1; 7 bases agree with TRBD1. Germline CDR1 and CDR2: SGHTA and FQGNSA. J gave up 4 bases and V 5 bases, and 8 bases lay outside the gene matches. There are 15 residues in the CDR3. The CDR3 here is CASSLRDSNYNEQFF. In DNA, the CDR3 is TGTGCCAGCAGCCTCCGGGACAGCAATTACAATGAGCAGTTCTTC.

The chain combines TRBV29-1 with TRBJ2-1, with 9 bases that match TRBD1. This CDR3 region has 15 residues. The J segment lost 4 bases and the V segment lost 5 bases, leaving 9 bases of the junction unmatched. The germline V gene has CDR1 SQVTM and CDR2 ANQGSEA. The CDR3 reads CSVLAGTGNYNEQFF. In DNA form, the CDR3 reads TGCAGCGTTCTCGCCGGGACAGGGAATTACAATGAGCAGTTCTTC.